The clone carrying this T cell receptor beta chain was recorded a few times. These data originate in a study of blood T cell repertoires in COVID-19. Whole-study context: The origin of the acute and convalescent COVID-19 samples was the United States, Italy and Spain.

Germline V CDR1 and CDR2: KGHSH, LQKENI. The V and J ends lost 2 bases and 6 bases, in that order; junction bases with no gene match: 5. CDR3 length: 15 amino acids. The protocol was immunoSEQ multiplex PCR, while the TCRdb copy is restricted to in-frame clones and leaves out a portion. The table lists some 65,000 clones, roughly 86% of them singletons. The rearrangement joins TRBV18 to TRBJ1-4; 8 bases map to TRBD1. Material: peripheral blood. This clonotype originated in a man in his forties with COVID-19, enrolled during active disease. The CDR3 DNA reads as TGTGCCAGCTCACCATACGGGACAGGAGATGAAAAACTGTTTTTT. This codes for CASSPYGTGDEKLFF.